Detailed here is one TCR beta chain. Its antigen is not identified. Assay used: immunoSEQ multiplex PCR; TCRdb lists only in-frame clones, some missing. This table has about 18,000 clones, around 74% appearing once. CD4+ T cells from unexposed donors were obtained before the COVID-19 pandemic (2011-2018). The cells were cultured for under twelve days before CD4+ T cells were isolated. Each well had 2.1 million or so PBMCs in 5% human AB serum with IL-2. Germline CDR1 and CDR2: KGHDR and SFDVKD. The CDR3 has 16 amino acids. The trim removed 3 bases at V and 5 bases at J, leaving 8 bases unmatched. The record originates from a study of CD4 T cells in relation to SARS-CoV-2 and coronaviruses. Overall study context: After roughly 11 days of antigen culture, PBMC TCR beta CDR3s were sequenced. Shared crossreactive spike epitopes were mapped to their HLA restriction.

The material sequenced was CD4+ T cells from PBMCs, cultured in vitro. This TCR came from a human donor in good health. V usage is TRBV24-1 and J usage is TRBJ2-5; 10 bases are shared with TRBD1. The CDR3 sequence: CATSDVTGGLGETQYF. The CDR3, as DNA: TGTGCCACCAGTGATGTGACAGGGGGCTTGGGGGAGACCCAGTACTTC.